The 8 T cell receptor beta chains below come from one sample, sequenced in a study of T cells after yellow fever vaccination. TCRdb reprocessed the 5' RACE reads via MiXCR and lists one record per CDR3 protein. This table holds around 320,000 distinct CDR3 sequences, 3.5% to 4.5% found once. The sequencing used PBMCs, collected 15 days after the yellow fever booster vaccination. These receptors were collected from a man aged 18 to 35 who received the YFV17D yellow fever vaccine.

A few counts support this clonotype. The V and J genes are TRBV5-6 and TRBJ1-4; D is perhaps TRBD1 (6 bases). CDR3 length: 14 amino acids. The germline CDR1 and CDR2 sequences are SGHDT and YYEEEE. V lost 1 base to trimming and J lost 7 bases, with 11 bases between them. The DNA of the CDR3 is TGTGCCAGCAGCTTGCAGTCACAGGGTGAAAAACTGTTTTTT. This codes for CASSLQSQGEKLFF. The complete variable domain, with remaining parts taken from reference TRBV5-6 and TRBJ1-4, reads DAGVTQSPTHLIKTRGQQVTLRCSPKSGHDTVSWYQQALGQGPQFIFQYYEEEERQRGNFPDRFSGHQFPNYSSELNVNALLLGDSALYLCASSLQSQGEKLFFGSGTQLSVL.

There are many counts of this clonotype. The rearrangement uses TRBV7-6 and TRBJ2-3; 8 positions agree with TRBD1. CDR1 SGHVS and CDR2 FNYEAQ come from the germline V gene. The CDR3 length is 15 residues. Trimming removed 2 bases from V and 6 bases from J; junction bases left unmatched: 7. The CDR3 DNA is TGTGCCAGCAGCTTATATAGGACAGGGAGGGATACGCAGTATTTT. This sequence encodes CASSLYRTGRDTQYF.

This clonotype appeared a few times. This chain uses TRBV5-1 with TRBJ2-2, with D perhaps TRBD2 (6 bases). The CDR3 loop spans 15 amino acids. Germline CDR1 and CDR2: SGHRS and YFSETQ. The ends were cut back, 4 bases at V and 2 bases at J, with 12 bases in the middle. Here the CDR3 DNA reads TGCGCCAGCAGCAGAGCGGGCTCTAACACCGGGGAGCTGTTTTTT. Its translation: CASSRAGSNTGELFF.

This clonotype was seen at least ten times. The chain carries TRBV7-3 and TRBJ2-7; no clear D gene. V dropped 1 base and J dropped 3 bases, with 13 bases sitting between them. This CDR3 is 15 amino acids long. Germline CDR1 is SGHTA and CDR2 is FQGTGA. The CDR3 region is CASSLNPAHYYEQYF. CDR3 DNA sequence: TGTGCCAGCAGCTTAAACCCAGCCCACTACTACGAGCAGTACTTC.

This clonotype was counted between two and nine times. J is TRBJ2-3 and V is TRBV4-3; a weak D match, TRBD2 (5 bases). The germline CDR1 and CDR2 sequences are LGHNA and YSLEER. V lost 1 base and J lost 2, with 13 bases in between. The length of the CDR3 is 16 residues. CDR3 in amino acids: CASSQATSGFTDTQYF. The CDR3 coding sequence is TGCGCCAGCAGCCAAGCAACGAGCGGTTTCACAGATACGCAGTATTTT.

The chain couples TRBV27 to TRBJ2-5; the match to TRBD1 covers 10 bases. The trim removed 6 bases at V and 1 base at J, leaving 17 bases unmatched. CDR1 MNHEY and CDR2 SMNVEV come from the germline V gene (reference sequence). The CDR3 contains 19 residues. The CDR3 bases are TGTGCCAGCAGCAGATTGGGGACAGGGGTATCGACAACCCAAGAGACCCAGTACTTC. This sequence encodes CASSRLGTGVSTTQETQYF.

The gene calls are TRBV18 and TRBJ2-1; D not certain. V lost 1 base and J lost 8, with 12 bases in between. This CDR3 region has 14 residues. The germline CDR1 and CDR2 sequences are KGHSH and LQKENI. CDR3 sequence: CASSPLVVAHEQFF. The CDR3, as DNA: TGTGCCAGCTCACCACTAGTGGTCGCCCATGAGCAGTTCTTC.

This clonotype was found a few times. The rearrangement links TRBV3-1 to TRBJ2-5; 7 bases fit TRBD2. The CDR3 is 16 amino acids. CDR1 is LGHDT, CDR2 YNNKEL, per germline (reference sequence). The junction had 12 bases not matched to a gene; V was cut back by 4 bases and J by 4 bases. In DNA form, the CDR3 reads TGTGCCAGCAGCCTGAGTAGGAAACTAGCGTCAGAGACCCAGTACTTC. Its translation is CASSLSRKLASETQYF.